These 15 T cell receptor beta chains were sequenced from one sample in a study of cytomegalovirus exposure and HLA in healthy donors. Amplification used 60 Vbeta primers and 13 Jbeta primers. Here immunoSEQ multiplex PCR was the method, and the copy in TCRdb shows in-frame clones only, minus some. This sample yields 90,000 to 130,000 clones, of which about 80% are seen a single time; about 3.2% belongs to the top ten. Material for sequencing was PBMCs. These receptors were collected from a woman in her sixties in good health and CMV-seropositive.

This clone was found a few times. The rearrangement links TRBV7-8 to TRBJ2-1; perhaps TRBD2 as D (6 bases). The CDR3 consists of 16 residues. The germline V gene has CDR1 SGHVS and CDR2 FQNEAQ. The ends were cut back, 1 base at V and 0 bases at J, with 10 bases in the middle. CDR3 sequence (DNA): TGTGCCAGCAGCTTAGGGGCGGGGACCTCCTACAATGAGCAGTTCTTC. Translation gives CASSLGAGTSYNEQFF.

The CDR3 coding sequence is TGTGCCAGCAGTGAACTAGCGGGAAGGGGAAACATTCAGTACTTC. This codes for CASSELAGRGNIQYF. The chain is built from TRBV6-1 and TRBJ2-4; 9 nucleotides line up with TRBD2. Per germline, CDR1 MNHNS and CDR2 SASEGT. The CDR3 runs to 15 residues. Unmatched junction bases numbered 5, after V lost 2 bases and J lost 6 bases.

This chain connects TRBV4-2 to TRBJ2-1; the D is unclear. Germline loops: CDR1 LGHNA, CDR2 YNFKEQ. The germline V and J ends were trimmed by 4 bases and 5 bases, with 21 bases remaining between them. There are 17 residues in the CDR3. The DNA for the CDR3 is TGTGCCAGCAGCCCCCTCCTAGACGCCTCCTCGGACAATGAGCAGTTCTTC. This encodes CASSPLLDASSDNEQFF.

The V gene is TRBV19, the J gene TRBJ1-2; TRBD1 is a possible D gene (6 bases). V was trimmed by 5 bases and J by 4 bases, leaving 17 bases between them. Germline V lookup: CDR1 LNHDA, CDR2 SQIVND (reference sequence). The CDR3 contains 15 residues. CDR3 protein: CASSPPDSFLYGYTF. As DNA, the CDR3 is TGTGCCAGTAGTCCCCCGGACAGTTTCCTCTATGGCTACACCTTC. The full variable domain, its missing parts supplied by reference TRBV19 and TRBJ1-2, is DGGITQSPKYLFRKEGQNVTLSCEQNLNHDAMYWYRQDPGQGLRLIYYSQIVNDFQKGDIAEGYSVSREKKESFPLTVTSAQKNPTAFYLCASSPPDSFLYGYTFGSGTRLTVV.

The J gene is TRBJ1-4, the V gene TRBV9, with TRBD1 matching over 9 bases. V lost 3 bases to trimming and J lost 2 bases; unmatched junction nucleotides: 5. CDR3 length: 16 residues. Germline V CDR1 and CDR2: SGDLS, YYNGEE. The DNA of the CDR3 is TGTGCCAGCAGCGGGGAGACAGGGGGTACTAATGAAAAACTGTTTTTT. As protein: CASSGETGGTNEKLFF.

The V and J genes are TRBV7-9 and TRBJ1-2; a weak D match, TRBD1 (5 bases). Germline CDR1 reads SEHNR; CDR2 reads FQNEAQ (reference sequence). CDR3 length: 15 residues. The V end was cut by 1 base, the J end by 4 bases, with 13 bases between. In DNA, the CDR3 is TGTGCCAGCAGCTTAGGGGGGGGGACCGTCTATGGCTACACCTTC. It yields the protein CASSLGGGTVYGYTF.

As to this clone: An end of the junction differs from the germline gene, which may be a read error. This CDR3 is also generated by other DNA sequences in the sample. The chain combines TRBV7-9 with TRBJ2-7, with a tentative D call TRBD1 (6 bases). CDR1 SEHNR and CDR2 FQNEAQ come from the germline V gene (reference sequence). This CDR3 comprises 12 residues. The CDR3 DNA is TGTTCCAGCAGCTTTACAGGGTACGAGCAGTACTTC. This sequence encodes CSSSFTGYEQYF.

The chain links TRBV6-6 to TRBJ1-4, with 9 nucleotides matching TRBD1. This CDR3 comprises 14 residues. Per germline, CDR1 MNHNY and CDR2 SVGAGI (reference sequence). V lost 10 bases to trimming and J lost 4 bases; unmatched junction nucleotides: 7. DNA of the CDR3: TGTGCCACAATAAAGGGACAGGGTAATGAAAAACTGTTTTTT. Amino acid sequence: CATIKGQGNEKLFF.

This chain connects TRBV13 to TRBJ2-5, with 11 nucleotides matching TRBD2. This CDR3 is 16 amino acids long. After removal of 5 bases from V and 2 bases from J, the junction contained 7 bases not matched to a gene. Germline V CDR1 and CDR2: PRHDT, FYEKMQ (reference sequence). The CDR3 region has the DNA TGTGCCAGCAGCAGCCCGGGACTAGCGGAACAAGAGACCCAGTACTTC. It encodes CASSSPGLAEQETQYF.

The chain recombines TRBV19 with TRBJ1-2; 7 positions agree with TRBD1. The V gene's germline CDR1 is LNHDA and CDR2 SQIVND (reference sequence). This CDR3 region has 16 residues. V was pared by 5 bases and J by 5 bases, with 14 bases of the junction left unmatched. CDR3 nucleotide sequence: TGTGCCAGTAGTCCCTCCGGGACAGAATCAAATTATGGCTACACCTTC. Translation: CASSPSGTESNYGYTF.

The rearrangement joins TRBV28 to TRBJ1-2; D may be TRBD1 (5 bases). The CDR3 loop spans 15 amino acids. The ends were cut back, 6 bases at V and 4 bases at J, with 18 bases in the middle. Per germline, CDR1 MDHEN and CDR2 SYDVKM. CDR3 DNA: TGTGCCAGCAGCCTCGGGGGTGTTCCCCTCTATGGCTACACCTTC. It codes for CASSLGGVPLYGYTF.

The genes are TRBV9 and TRBJ2-1; 7 bases fit TRBD2. CDR1 and CDR2 (germline): SGDLS, YYNGEE. This CDR3 spans 15 amino acids. The J segment lost 3 bases and the V segment lost 4 bases, leaving 7 bases of the junction unmatched. The CDR3 bases are TGTGCCAGCAGCCCCCTAGCGGTGAGCTACAATGAGCAGTTCTTC. Amino acids: CASSPLAVSYNEQFF.

The V and J genes are TRBV7-3 and TRBJ2-3, with TRBD1 matching 10 bases. The trim removed 2 bases at V and 3 bases at J, leaving 2 bases unmatched. CDR3 size: 15 residues. The germline CDR1 and CDR2 sequences are SGHTA and FQGTGA. The CDR3 region has the DNA TGTGCCAGCAGCTTAGGGGGACAGGGGACAGATACGCAGTATTTT. Encoded protein: CASSLGGQGTDTQYF. The full variable domain, with the rest looked up from reference TRBV7-3 and TRBJ2-3, is GAGVSQTPSNKVTEKGKYVELRCDPISGHTALYWYRQSLGQGPEFLIYFQGTGAADDSGLPNDRFFAVRPEGSVSTLKIQRTERGDSAVYLCASSLGGQGTDTQYFGPGTRLTVL.

The chain uses TRBV6-1 and TRBJ1-2, with no clear D. Trimming pared 4 bases from V and 8 bases from J, leaving 14 bases between. Germline loops: CDR1 MNHNS, CDR2 SASEGT. CDR3 length: 13 residues. CDR3 protein: CASSAEGTRGYTF. CDR3 coding DNA: TGTGCCAGCAGTGCAGAGGGTACAAGGGGCTACACCTTC.

The V and J genes are TRBV9 and TRBJ2-3; 7 nucleotides align to TRBD2. The CDR3 is made up of 15 amino acids. CDR1 and CDR2 from the germline V gene are SGDLS and YYNGEE. Unmatched junction bases numbered 6, after V lost 2 bases and J lost 3 bases. CDR3 bases: TGTGCCAGCAGCGTTTCAGGGAGGGGAACAGATACGCAGTATTTT. Translated, it gives CASSVSGRGTDTQYF.